This T cell receptor beta chain derives from a study of cytomegalovirus exposure and HLA in healthy donors. Study-wide results and caveats: The authors assumed roughly uniform sequencing depth across donors for presence/absence analyses. Versus the approximately 700-donor mean, an Asian-associated ancestry cluster reportedly showed fewer N-insertions in a later analysis.

Among the donors, all were healthy bone marrow donors. Germline CDR1 and CDR2: SNHLY and FYNNEI. After removal of 7 bases from V and 13 bases from J, the junction contained 9 bases not matched to a gene. The CDR3 is 12 amino acids. Of note for this clone: Its antigen is not identified.

A multiplex PCR was run with 60 Vbeta primers and 13 Jbeta primers. Assay used: immunoSEQ multiplex PCR; TCRdb lists only in-frame clones, some missing. The profile shows some 200,000 clones, over 65% of them singletons. The source is a woman aged 55-75 years in good health and CMV-seropositive. What was sequenced was PBMCs. The genes are TRBV2 and TRBJ2-1, with 8 bases fitting TRBD2. Here the CDR3 reads CASTWTSHQQFF. CDR3 DNA: TGTGCCAGCACTTGGACTAGCCATCAACAGTTCTTC. Together with reference TRBV2 and TRBJ2-1, the CDR3 gives the full variable domain: EPEVTQTPSHQVTQMGQEVILRCVPISNHLYFYWYRQILGQKVEFLVSFYNNEISEKSEIFDDQFSVERPDGSNFTLKIRSTKLEDSAMYFCASTWTSHQQFFGPGTRLTVL.